These T cell receptor beta chains were read from a single sample in a study of cytomegalovirus exposure and HLA in healthy donors. Sequencing used immunoSEQ multiplex PCR; TCRdb keeps in-frame clones, though not all of them. The table shows around 130,000 clones, with around 8.5% occurring only once. The sequencing sample was made of PBMCs. Receptors were obtained from a man aged 40-49 years in good health and CMV-seronegative. CDR3s include the opening cysteine and the closing phenylalanine or tryptophan. The D gene is left open where the match is weak. Clone size is given for some rows only: seen once, a few or many times, or a class if the clone is expanded.

clone_size,j_call,d_call,v_call,cdr3_nt,cdr3_aa
few,TRBJ2-1,-,TRBV10-1,TGCGCCAGCAGTGCGAGGGCCTCAGGCAATGAGCAGTTCTTC,CASSARASGNEQFF
-,TRBJ1-1,-,TRBV4-1,TGCGCCAGCAGCCAAGAACTGACTTGGATCGACACTGAAGCTTTCTTT,CASSQELTWIDTEAFF
few,TRBJ2-5,-,TRBV2,TGTGCCAGTAGCGACACAGGGTTTCAAGAGACCCAGTACTTC,CASSDTGFQETQYF
few,TRBJ1-1,-,TRBV5-4,TGTGCCAGCAGCTTCCGCCGGGGTGAAGCTTTCTTT,CASSFRRGEAFF
-,TRBJ1-5,-,TRBV18,TGTGCCAGCTCCCAGGGTTTGGATCAGCCCCAGCATTTT,CASSQGLDQPQHF
few,TRBJ2-3,TRBD2,TRBV10-3,TGTGCCATCAGTGAGTCGAGGTATGGCGGGGGGGCCATAGATACGCAGTATTTT,CAISESRYGGGAIDTQYF
few,TRBJ2-7,TRBD1,TRBV4-3,TGCGCCAGCAGCCAAGGTGAAGGACAGGGGGCGCCGGACGAGCAGTACTTC,CASSQGEGQGAPDEQYF
few,TRBJ2-2,-,TRBV10-1,TGCGCCAGCAGCCAAAGCCTCACCGGGGAGCTGTTTTTT,CASSQSLTGELFF
few,TRBJ2-5,TRBD2,TRBV11-3,TGTGCCAGCAGCTTAACTAGCGGGGCGGATGAGACCCAGTACTTC,CASSLTSGADETQYF
few,TRBJ1-6,-,TRBV14,TGTGCCAGCAGCCAAATGGGGGGAGGTTATAATTCACCCCTCCACTTT,CASSQMGGGYNSPLHF
-,TRBJ2-5,TRBD1,TRBV5-1,TGCGCCAGCTATGATCAGGGGGCTATCCGAGAGACCCAGTACTTC,CASYDQGAIRETQYF
few,TRBJ1-5,-,TRBV4-1,TGCGCCAGCAGCCAGACAGTAGCTCAGCCCCAGCATTTT,CASSQTVAQPQHF